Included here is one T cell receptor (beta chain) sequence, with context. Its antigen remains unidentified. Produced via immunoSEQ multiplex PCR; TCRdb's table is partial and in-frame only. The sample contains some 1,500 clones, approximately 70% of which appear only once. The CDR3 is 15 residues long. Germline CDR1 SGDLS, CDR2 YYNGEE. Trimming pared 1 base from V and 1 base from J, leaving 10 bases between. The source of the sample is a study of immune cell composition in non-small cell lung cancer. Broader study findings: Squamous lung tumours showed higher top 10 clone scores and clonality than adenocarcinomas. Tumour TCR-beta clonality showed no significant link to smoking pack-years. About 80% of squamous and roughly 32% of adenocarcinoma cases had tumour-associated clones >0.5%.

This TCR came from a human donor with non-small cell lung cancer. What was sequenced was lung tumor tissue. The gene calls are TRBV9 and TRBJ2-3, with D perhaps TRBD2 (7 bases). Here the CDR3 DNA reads TGTGCCAGCAGCGTAAGAGGGGGGGGCACAGATACGCAGTATTTT. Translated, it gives CASSVRGGGTDTQYF. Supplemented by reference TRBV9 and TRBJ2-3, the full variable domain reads DSGVTQTPKHLITATGQRVTLRCSPRSGDLSVYWYQQSLDQGLQFLIQYYNGEERAKGNILERFSAQQFPDLHSELNLSSLELGDSALYFCASSVRGGGTDTQYFGPGTRLTVL.